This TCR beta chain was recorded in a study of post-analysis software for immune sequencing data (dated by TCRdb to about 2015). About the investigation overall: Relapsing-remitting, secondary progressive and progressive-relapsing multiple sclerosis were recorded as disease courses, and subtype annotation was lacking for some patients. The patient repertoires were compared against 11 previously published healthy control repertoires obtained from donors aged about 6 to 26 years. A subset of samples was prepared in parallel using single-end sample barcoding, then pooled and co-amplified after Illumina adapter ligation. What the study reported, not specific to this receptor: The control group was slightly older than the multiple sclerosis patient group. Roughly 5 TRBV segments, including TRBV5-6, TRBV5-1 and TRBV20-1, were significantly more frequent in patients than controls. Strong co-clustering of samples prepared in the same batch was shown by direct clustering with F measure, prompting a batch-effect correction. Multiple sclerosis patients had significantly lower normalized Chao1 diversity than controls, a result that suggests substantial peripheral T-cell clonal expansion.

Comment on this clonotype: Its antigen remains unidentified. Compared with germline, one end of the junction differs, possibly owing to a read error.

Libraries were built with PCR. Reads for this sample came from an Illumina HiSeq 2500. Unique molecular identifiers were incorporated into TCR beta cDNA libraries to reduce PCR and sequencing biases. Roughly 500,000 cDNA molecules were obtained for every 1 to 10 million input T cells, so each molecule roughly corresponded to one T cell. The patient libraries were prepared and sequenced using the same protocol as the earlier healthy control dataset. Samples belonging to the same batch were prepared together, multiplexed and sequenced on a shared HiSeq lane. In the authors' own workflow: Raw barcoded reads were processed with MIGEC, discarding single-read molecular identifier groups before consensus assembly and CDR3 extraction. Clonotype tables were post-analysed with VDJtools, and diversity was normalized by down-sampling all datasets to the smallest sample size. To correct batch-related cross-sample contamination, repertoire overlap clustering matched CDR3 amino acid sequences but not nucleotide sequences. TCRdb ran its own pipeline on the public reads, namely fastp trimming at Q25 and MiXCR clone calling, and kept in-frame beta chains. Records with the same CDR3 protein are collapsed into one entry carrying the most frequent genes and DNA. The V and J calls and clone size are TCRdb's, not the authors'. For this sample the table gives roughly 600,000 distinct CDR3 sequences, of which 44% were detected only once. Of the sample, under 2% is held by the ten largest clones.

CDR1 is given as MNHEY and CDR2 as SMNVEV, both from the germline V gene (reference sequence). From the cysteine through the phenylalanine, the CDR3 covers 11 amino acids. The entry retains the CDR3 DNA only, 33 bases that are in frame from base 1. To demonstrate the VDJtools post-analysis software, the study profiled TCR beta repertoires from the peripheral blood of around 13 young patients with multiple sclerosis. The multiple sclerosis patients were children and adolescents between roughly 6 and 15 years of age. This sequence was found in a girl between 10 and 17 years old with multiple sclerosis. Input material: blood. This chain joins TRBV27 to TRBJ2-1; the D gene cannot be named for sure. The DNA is TGCACCAGCAGTTTTTTCTACCGGTGGTTCTTC. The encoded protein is CTSSFFYRWFF.